This T cell receptor beta chain was recorded in a study of OX40 agonist ivuxolimab in advanced cancers. Sequencing used immunoSEQ multiplex PCR; TCRdb keeps in-frame clones, though not all of them. The data show 70,000 to 90,000 clones, approximately 84% seen once. Findings of the study overall: No determination was made of the antigen specificity of the expanded peripheral T cells.

Concerning this clone: Its antigen remains unidentified.

This CDR3 region has 14 residues. Germline CDR1 SGHRS, CDR2 YFSETQ. Trimming left V 0 bases short and J 5 bases short, with 12 bases between. This sequence joins TRBV5-1 and TRBJ2-7, with D unclear. Here the sequenced sample was CD4+ or CD8+ T cells sorted from blood, taken in a trial of the OX40 agonist ivuxolimab. This clonotype originated in an adult with an advanced solid tumor such as melanoma, head and neck, liver or kidney cancer. In DNA, the CDR3 is TGCGCCAGCAGCTTGGGTAGGGCGACCGACGAGCAGTACTTC. It translates to CASSLGRATDEQYF.